This TCR beta chain was identified during a study of cytomegalovirus exposure and HLA in healthy donors. Overall study context: A subsequent analysis stated that the 90 to 150 validation repertoires were run on the same platform as the 550 to 750 first-cohort repertoires. Study results and limitations: In vitro testing confirmed three CMV-associated chains as specific for CMV antigens. Cytomegalovirus status was reportedly diagnosed by the classifier with high sensitivity and specificity. A later analysis found first-cohort TCR clusters tended to co-occur in the 95 to 150 validation repertoires.

Concerning this clone itself: The target antigen is unknown.

CDR3 length: 15 amino acids. The junction had 7 bases not matched to a gene; V was cut back by 4 bases and J by 0 bases. The germline gives CDR1 GTSNPN, CDR2 SVGIG (reference sequence). The table came from immunoSEQ multiplex PCR; TCRdb's copy has only in-frame clones and leaves some out. The sample consists of about 150,000 clones, about 88% of them appearing once. This sequence joins TRBV30 and TRBJ2-3, with 7 bases fitting TRBD2. The clonotype comes from a woman between 18 and 29 years old in good health and CMV-seropositive. Specimen: PBMCs. CDR3 in DNA: TGTGCCTGGACCACTAGCGTACTAAGCACAGATACGCAGTATTTT. This translates into CAWTTSVLSTDTQYF. The full variable domain, in which reference TRBV30 and TRBJ2-3 provide the parts outside the CDR3, is SQTIHQWPATLVQPVGSPLSLECTVEGTSNPNLYWYRQAAGRGLQLLFYSVGIGQISSEVPQNLSASRPQDRQFILSSKKLLLSDSGFYLCAWTTSVLSTDTQYFGPGTRLTVL.